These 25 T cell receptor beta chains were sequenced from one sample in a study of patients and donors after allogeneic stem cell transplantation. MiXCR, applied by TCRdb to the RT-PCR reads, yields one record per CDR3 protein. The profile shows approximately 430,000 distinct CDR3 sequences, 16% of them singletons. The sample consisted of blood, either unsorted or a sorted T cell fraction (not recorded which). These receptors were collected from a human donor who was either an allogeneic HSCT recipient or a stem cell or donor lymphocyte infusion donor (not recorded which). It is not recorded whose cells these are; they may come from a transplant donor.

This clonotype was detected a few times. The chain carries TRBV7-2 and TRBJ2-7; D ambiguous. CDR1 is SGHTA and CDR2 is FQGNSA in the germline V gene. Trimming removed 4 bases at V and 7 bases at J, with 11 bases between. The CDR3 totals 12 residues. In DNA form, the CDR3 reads TGTGCCAGCAGCTCCCGTGGTAAAGAGCAGTACTTC. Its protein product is CASSSRGKEQYF.

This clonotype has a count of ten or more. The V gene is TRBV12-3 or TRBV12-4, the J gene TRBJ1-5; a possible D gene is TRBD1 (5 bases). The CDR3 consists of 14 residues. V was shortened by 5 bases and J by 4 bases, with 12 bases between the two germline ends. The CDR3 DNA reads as TGTGCCAGCAGTACCGGGACGGAGAATCAGCCCCAGCATTTT. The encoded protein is CASSTGTENQPQHF.

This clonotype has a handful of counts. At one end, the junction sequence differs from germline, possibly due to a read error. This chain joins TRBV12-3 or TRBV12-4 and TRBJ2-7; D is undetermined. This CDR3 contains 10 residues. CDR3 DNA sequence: TGTGCCAGGAGTTGTACTGATCGGTACTTC. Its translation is CARSCTDRYF.

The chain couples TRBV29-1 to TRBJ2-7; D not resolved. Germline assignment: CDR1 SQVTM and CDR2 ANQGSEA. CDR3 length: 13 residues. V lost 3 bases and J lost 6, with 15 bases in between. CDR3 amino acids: CSVDAQWSGEQYF. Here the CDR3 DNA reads TGCAGCGTTGATGCACAGTGGTCTGGCGAGCAGTACTTC.

The CDR3 DNA sequence: TGTGCCATCAGTGAAAGCGGTATCCGCTACGAGCAGTACTTC. This codes for CAISESGIRYEQYF. The chain joins TRBV10-3 to TRBJ2-7; a possible D gene is TRBD2 (5 bases). Germline V gene sequence: CDR1 ENHRY, CDR2 SYGVKD. V was shortened by 3 bases and J by 3 bases, with 12 bases between the two germline ends. This CDR3 contains 14 residues.

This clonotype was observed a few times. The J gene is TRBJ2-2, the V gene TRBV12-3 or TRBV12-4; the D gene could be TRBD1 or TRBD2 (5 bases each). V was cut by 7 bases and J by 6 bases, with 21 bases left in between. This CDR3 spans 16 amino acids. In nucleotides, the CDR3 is TGTGCCAGCACTTTTCCGGGACGCCGAGGACCCGGGGAGCTGTTTTTT. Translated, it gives CASTFPGRRGPGELFF.

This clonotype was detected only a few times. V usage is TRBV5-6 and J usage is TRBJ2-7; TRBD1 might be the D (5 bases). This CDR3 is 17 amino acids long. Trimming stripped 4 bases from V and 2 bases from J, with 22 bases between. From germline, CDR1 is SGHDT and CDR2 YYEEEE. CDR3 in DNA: TGTGCCAGCAGCGTCATTTTGGGCCCCCAGGGCCCCTACGAGCAGTACTTC. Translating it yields CASSVILGPQGPYEQYF.

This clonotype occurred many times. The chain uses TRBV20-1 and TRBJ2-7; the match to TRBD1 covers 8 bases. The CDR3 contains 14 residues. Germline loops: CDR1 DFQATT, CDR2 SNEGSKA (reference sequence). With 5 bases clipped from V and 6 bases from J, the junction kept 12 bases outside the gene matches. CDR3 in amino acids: CSAYRDRWLGEQYF. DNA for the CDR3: TGCAGTGCTTACCGGGACAGGTGGCTTGGCGAGCAGTACTTC.

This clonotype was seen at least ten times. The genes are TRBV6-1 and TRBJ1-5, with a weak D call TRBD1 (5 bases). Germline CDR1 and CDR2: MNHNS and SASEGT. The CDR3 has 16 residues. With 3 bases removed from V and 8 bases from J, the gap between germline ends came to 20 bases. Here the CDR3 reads CASSELGDPRLEPQHF. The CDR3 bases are TGTGCCAGCAGTGAGTTAGGGGACCCCCGTCTTGAGCCCCAGCATTTT.

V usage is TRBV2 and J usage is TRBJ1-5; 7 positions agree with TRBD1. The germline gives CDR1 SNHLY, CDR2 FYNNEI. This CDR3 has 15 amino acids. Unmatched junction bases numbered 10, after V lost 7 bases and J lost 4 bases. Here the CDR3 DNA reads TGTGCCAGCACCCGAAGGGGGCCCGTGAATCAGCCCCAGCATTTT. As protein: CASTRRGPVNQPQHF.

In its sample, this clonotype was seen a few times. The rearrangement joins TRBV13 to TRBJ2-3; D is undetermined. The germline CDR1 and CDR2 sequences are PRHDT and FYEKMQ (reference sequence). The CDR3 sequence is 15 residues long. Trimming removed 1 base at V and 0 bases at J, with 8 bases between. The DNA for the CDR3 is TGTGCCAGCAGCTTAGTACACGAAAGCACAGATACGCAGTATTTT. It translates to CASSLVHESTDTQYF.

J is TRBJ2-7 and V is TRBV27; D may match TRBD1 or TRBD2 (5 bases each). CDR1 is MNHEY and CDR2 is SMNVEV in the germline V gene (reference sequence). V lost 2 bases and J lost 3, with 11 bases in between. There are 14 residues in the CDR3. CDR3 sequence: CASSLNGGIYEQYF. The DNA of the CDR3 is TGTGCCAGCAGTTTAAATGGGGGAATCTACGAGCAGTACTTC.

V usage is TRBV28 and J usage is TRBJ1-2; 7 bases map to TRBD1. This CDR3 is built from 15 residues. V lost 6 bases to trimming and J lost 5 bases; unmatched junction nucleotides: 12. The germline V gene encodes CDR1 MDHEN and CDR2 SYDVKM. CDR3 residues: CASRPRDRLYYGYTF. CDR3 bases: TGTGCCAGCAGACCCCGGGACAGACTCTATTATGGCTACACCTTC.

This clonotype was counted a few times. The CDR3 region has the DNA TGTGCCAGCAGTGACAGGGTGTCCTATGGCTACACCTTC. Translation gives CASSDRVSYGYTF. The chain uses TRBV25-1 and TRBJ1-2, with D possibly TRBD1 on 5 matching bases. The germline V gene has CDR1 MGHDK and CDR2 SYGVNS. Trimming took off 3 bases at V and 4 bases at J, with 9 bases between the two ends. The CDR3 runs 13 residues.

CDR3 DNA: TGTGCCAGCAGTTTGGGTAGGGTTGAGCAGTTCTTC. This codes for CASSLGRVEQFF. The chain is built from TRBV12-3 or TRBV12-4 and TRBJ2-1; D gene unclear. CDR3 length: 12 amino acids. V gave up 3 bases and J gave up 9 bases, with 9 bases separating them.

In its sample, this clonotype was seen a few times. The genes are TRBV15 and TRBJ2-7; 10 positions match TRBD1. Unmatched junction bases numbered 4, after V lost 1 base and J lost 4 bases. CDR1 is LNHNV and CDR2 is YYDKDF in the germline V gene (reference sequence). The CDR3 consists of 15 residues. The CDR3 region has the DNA TGTGCCACCAGCAGAGCGGGACAGGGGCTTTACGAGCAGTACTTC. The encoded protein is CATSRAGQGLYEQYF.

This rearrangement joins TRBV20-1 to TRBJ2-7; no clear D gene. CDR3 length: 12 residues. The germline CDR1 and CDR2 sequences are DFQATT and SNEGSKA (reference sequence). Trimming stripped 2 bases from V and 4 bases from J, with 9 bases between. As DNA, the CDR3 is TGCAGTGCTAGATATCCCGGTTACGAGCAGTACTTC. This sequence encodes CSARYPGYEQYF.

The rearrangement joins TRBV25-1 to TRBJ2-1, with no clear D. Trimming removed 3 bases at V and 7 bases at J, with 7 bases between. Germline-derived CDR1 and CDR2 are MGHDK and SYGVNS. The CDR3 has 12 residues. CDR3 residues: CASSDTINEQFF. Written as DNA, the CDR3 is TGTGCCAGCAGTGACACTATTAATGAGCAGTTCTTC.

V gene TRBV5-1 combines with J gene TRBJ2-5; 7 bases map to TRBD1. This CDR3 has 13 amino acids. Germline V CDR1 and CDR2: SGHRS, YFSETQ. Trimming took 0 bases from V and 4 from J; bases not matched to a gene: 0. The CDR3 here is CASSLGDRETQYF. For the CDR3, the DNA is TGCGCCAGCAGCTTGGGGGACAGAGAGACCCAGTACTTC. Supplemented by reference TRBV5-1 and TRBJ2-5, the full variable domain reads KAGVTQTPRYLIKTRGQQVTLSCSPISGHRSVSWYQQTPGQGLQFLFEYFSETQRNKGNFPGRFSGRQFSNSRSEMNVSTLELGDSALYLCASSLGDRETQYFGPGTRLLVL.

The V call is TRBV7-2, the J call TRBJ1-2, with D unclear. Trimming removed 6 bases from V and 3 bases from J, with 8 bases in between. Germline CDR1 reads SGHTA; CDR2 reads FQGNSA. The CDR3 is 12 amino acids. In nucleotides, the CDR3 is TGTGCCAGCAGTAAAGGAGACTATGGCTACACCTTC. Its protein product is CASSKGDYGYTF.

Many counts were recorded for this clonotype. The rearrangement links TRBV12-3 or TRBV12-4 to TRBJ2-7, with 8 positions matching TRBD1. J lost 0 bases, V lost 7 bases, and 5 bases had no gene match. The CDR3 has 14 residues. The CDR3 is CASTRTGGSYEQYF. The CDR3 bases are TGTGCCAGCACCCGAACAGGGGGCTCCTACGAGCAGTACTTC.

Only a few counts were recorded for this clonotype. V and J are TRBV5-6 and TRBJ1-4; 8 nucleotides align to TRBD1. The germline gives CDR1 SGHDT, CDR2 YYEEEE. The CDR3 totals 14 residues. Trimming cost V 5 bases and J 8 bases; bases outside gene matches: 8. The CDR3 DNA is TGTGCCAGCAGTTACCCGGGACAGGAAGAAAAACTGTTTTTT. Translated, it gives CASSYPGQEEKLFF. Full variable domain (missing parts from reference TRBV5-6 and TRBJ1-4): DAGVTQSPTHLIKTRGQQVTLRCSPKSGHDTVSWYQQALGQGPQFIFQYYEEEERQRGNFPDRFSGHQFPNYSSELNVNALLLGDSALYLCASSYPGQEEKLFFGSGTQLSVL.

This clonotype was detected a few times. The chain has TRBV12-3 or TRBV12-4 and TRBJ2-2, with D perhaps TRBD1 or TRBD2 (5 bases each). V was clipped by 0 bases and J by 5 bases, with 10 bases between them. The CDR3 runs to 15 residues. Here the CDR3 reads CASSLAGVPTGELFF. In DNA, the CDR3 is TGTGCCAGCAGTTTAGCGGGGGTACCTACCGGGGAGCTGTTTTTT.

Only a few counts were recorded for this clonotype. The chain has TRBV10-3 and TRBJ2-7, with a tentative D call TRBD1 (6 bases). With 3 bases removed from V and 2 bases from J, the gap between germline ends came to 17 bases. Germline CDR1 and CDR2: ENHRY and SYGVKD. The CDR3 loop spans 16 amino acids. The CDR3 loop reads CAISDRDPRGTYEQYF. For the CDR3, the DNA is TGTGCCATCAGTGATCGGGATCCCAGGGGAACCTACGAGCAGTACTTC.

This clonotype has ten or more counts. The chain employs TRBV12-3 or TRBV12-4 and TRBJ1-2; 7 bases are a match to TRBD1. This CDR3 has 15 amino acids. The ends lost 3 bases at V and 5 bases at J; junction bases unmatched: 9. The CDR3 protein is CASSFTDRKTYGYTF. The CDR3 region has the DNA TGTGCCAGCAGTTTCACGGACAGGAAGACTTATGGCTACACCTTC.